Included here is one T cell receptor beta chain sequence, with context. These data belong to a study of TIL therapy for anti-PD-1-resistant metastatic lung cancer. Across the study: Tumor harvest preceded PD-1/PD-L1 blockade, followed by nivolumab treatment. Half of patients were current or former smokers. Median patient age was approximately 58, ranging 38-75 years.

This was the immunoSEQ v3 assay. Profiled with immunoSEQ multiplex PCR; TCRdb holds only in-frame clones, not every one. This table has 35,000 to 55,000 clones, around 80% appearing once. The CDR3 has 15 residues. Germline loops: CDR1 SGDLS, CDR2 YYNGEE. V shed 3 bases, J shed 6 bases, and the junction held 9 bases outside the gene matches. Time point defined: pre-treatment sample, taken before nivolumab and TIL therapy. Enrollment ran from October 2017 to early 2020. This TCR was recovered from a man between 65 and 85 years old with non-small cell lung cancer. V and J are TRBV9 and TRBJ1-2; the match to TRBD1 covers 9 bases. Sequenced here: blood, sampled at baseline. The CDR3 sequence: CASSGGQGFLDGYTF. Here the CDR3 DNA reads TGTGCCAGCAGCGGGGGACAGGGATTTCTCGATGGCTACACCTTC. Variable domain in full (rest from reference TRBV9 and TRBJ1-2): DSGVTQTPKHLITATGQRVTLRCSPRSGDLSVYWYQQSLDQGLQFLIQYYNGEERAKGNILERFSAQQFPDLHSELNLSSLELGDSALYFCASSGGQGFLDGYTFGSGTRLTVV.